The source of this TCR beta chain is a study of T cell repertoires in cytomegalovirus infection. On the study more broadly: The authors used CMV epitopes that were HLA-C-restricted (recently identified) and HLA-B-restricted (well studied). CMV infection and matching HLA type were both indicated by public TCR beta signatures.

MiXCR was run by TCRdb on the reads, yielding one entry per CDR3 protein. The sample includes roughly 500,000 distinct CDR3 sequences, around 30% of them seen just once. Overall study findings and caveats: Across the ex vivo response, the dominant clonotypes were HLA-C-restricted CMV-specific TCR beta clonotypes. Using cumulative public TCR beta family frequency, the authors identified those who carried CMV together with the relevant HLA.

This clonotype was detected many times. Its antigen is currently unknown. Germline lookup yields CDR1 SGHNT and CDR2 YENEEA. The V end lost 1 base, the J end lost 1 base, and 10 bases lay between the germline ends. The CDR3 consists of 15 residues. J is TRBJ2-5 and V is TRBV11-3; D remains ambiguous. Sequenced material: cultured PBMCs, taken from culture after CMV antigen stimulation. The sequence was collected from a human donor in good health (CMV status not recorded). Some clones in this sample may be carry-over from other donors' samples. This chain's CDR3 is CASSLVVRRQETQYF. As DNA, the CDR3 is TGTGCCAGCAGCTTAGTAGTACGGCGCCAAGAGACCCAGTACTTC.